Listed here are 28 T cell receptor beta chains from one sample, sequenced in a study of cytomegalovirus exposure and HLA in healthy donors. Primers for the PCR totalled 60 Vbeta and 13 Jbeta. TCRdb's copy holds only in-frame clones and misses some; the assay was immunoSEQ multiplex PCR. The table has 150,000 to 200,000 clones, 70% to 90% seen once; the top ten hold approximately 8.5%. Sequenced: PBMCs. The receptors originated from a man aged 18 to 30 in good health and CMV-seropositive.

CDR3 coding DNA: TGTGCCAGCAGCCCCGTATGGACAGGGGCCCCCTACGAGCAGTACTTC. It yields the protein CASSPVWTGAPYEQYF. The chain is built from TRBV7-2 and TRBJ2-7; 9 bases match TRBD1. CDR1 SGHTA and CDR2 FQGNSA come from the germline V gene. The V and J ends lost 5 bases and 2 bases, in that order; junction bases with no gene match: 10. This CDR3 comprises 16 residues.

This chain joins TRBV9 and TRBJ2-3; 11 positions agree with TRBD2. Trimming took 3 bases from V and 3 from J; bases not matched to a gene: 3. This CDR3 spans 15 amino acids. The germline V gene has CDR1 SGDLS and CDR2 YYNGEE. The CDR3 sequence is CASSATSGGTDTQYF. The CDR3 DNA sequence: TGTGCCAGCAGCGCAACTAGCGGGGGTACAGATACGCAGTATTTT.

The rearrangement uses TRBV7-2 and TRBJ1-1; possible D gene TRBD1, 5 bases. The CDR3 covers 14 residues. CDR1 and CDR2 from the germline V gene are SGHTA and FQGNSA. V lost 0 bases and J 1 base, leaving 6 bases between the germline ends. The CDR3 bases are TGTGCCAGCAGCTTAGCGGGGCAGAACACTGAAGCTTTCTTT. It translates to CASSLAGQNTEAFF.

This clone has more than one count but fewer than ten. This chain uses TRBV9 with TRBJ2-7; maybe TRBD1 (6 bases). The length of the CDR3 is 14 residues. Germline V gives CDR1 SGDLS, CDR2 YYNGEE. V was cut by 0 bases and J by 2 bases, with 9 bases left in between. CDR3 amino acids: CASSVAGDPYEQYF. CDR3 nucleotide sequence: TGTGCCAGCAGCGTAGCAGGGGATCCCTACGAGCAGTACTTC.

The genes are TRBV5-6 and TRBJ1-4; perhaps TRBD1 as D (5 bases). The CDR3 consists of 14 residues. Trimming removed 3 bases at V and 5 bases at J, with 11 bases between. CDR1 SGHDT and CDR2 YYEEEE come from the germline V gene. Here the CDR3 DNA reads TGTGCCAGCAGCTGGGAGGGGCCAAATGAAAAACTGTTTTTT. It encodes CASSWEGPNEKLFF.

The J gene is TRBJ2-1, the V gene TRBV18; tentatively, D is TRBD1 (5 bases). V lost 0 bases and J lost 6, with 9 bases in between. The germline V gene has CDR1 KGHSH and CDR2 LQKENI. The CDR3 has 14 amino acids. The CDR3 loop is CASSPPPGRNEQFF. CDR3 in DNA: TGTGCCAGCTCACCACCCCCAGGGCGCAATGAGCAGTTCTTC.

The genes are TRBV18 and TRBJ2-2, with 7 bases aligning to TRBD1. Trimming took 3 bases from V and 0 from J; bases not matched to a gene: 4. The length of the CDR3 is 16 residues. Germline assignment: CDR1 KGHSH and CDR2 LQKENI. CDR3 coding DNA: TGTGCCAGCTCACCCACAGGGGCGACGAACACCGGGGAGCTGTTTTTT. Translated, it gives CASSPTGATNTGELFF.

The chain couples TRBV7-9 to TRBJ1-3, with a weak D call TRBD1 (5 bases). Trimming left V 2 bases short and J 5 bases short, with 13 bases between. Per the germline V gene, CDR1 is SEHNR and CDR2 is FQNEAQ (reference sequence). The CDR3 has 15 amino acids. Here the CDR3 reads CASSLLGVERNTIYF. The CDR3 DNA is TGTGCCAGCAGCTTATTAGGGGTCGAGCGAAACACCATATATTTT.

This clone appeared a few times. The chain uses TRBV7-6 and TRBJ1-4; D is undetermined. Trimming took 0 bases from V and 12 from J, leaving 11 bases between them. CDR1 SGHVS and CDR2 FNYEAQ come from the germline V gene. The CDR3 sequence is 13 residues long. This chain's CDR3 is CASSLAGGVELFF. CDR3 in DNA: TGTGCCAGCAGCTTAGCGGGTGGAGTGGAACTGTTTTTT.

The rearrangement uses TRBV5-1 and TRBJ2-2; 7 bases are shared with TRBD1. The germline V gene encodes CDR1 SGHRS and CDR2 YFSETQ. J was trimmed by 7 bases and V by 4 bases; bases with no gene match: 16. The CDR3 spans 17 residues. The DNA of the CDR3 is TGCGCCAGCAGCCACCTCGATTTGAGGGGGCTGGGCGGGGAGCTGTTTTTT. It translates to CASSHLDLRGLGGELFF.

The rearrangement joins TRBV5-4 to TRBJ2-7; TRBD1 matches at 10 bases. The CDR3 runs 14 residues. Germline V gene data show CDR1 as SGHNT and CDR2 as YYREEE (reference sequence). After removal of 4 bases from V and 2 bases from J, the junction contained 3 bases not matched to a gene. CDR3 sequence reads: CASSPGTGAYEQYF. CDR3 nucleotide sequence: TGTGCCAGCAGCCCAGGGACAGGGGCCTACGAGCAGTACTTC.

This rearrangement joins TRBV20-1 to TRBJ2-3; no clear D. The CDR3 consists of 8 residues. Trimming cost V 0 bases and J 15 bases, with 4 bases left between them. CDR1 DFQATT and CDR2 SNEGSKA come from the germline V gene (reference sequence). The CDR3 DNA follows: TGCAGTGCTAGAGATGGCTATTTT. It codes for CSARDGYF.

This clone has a handful of counts. The V gene is TRBV5-4, the J gene TRBJ2-2, with 8 nucleotides matching TRBD1. CDR3 length: 15 amino acids. Germline trimming cut 4 bases from V and 7 bases from J; bases unmatched to any gene: 9. Germline V gene data show CDR1 as SGHNT and CDR2 as YYREEE (reference sequence). In DNA, the CDR3 is TGTGCCAGCAGCAGCAGGGGGCAAAAGGACGGGGAGCTGTTTTTT. As protein: CASSSRGQKDGELFF. Looking up the rest from reference TRBV5-4 and TRBJ2-2 gives the full variable domain: ETGVTQSPTHLIKTRGQQVTLRCSSQSGHNTVSWYQQALGQGPQFIFQYYREEENGRGNFPPRFSGLQFPNYSSELNVNALELDDSALYLCASSSRGQKDGELFFGEGSRLTVL.

This chain links TRBV5-1 with TRBJ2-3; 8 bases are shared with TRBD1. Germline loops: CDR1 SGHRS, CDR2 YFSETQ. This CDR3 contains 14 residues. V was clipped by 5 bases and J by 3 bases; unmatched bases: 5. This CDR3 is CASRNGQGTDTQYF. The DNA of the CDR3 is TGCGCCAGCAGGAACGGACAGGGAACAGATACGCAGTATTTT.

This clone came up once. This sequence joins TRBV9 and TRBJ1-1, with 10 bases lining up with TRBD1. There are 16 residues in the CDR3. CDR1 is SGDLS and CDR2 is YYNGEE in the germline V gene. Unmatched junction bases numbered 9, after V lost 3 bases and J lost 4 bases. The CDR3 is CASSAVFGTGVTEAFF. The CDR3, as DNA: TGTGCCAGCAGCGCCGTTTTTGGGACAGGGGTCACTGAAGCTTTCTTT.

The V and J genes are TRBV18 and TRBJ2-5; D is unresolved. Trimming stripped 1 base from V and 4 bases from J, with 7 bases between. The CDR3 runs to 13 residues. Germline CDR1 reads KGHSH; CDR2 reads LQKENI. CDR3 in amino acids: CASSPLSGETQYF. The CDR3 bases are TGTGCCAGCTCACCACTATCGGGAGAGACCCAGTACTTC.

V gene TRBV7-2 combines with J gene TRBJ2-7, with TRBD1 as a possible D gene (6 bases). Deletions cut 3 bases from V and 7 bases from J, with 13 bases between. CDR3 length: 13 amino acids. Germline lookup yields CDR1 SGHTA and CDR2 FQGNSA. CDR3 in DNA: TGTGCCAGCAGCTTTGGGGGCGCGGTTGAGCAGTACTTC. Encoded protein: CASSFGGAVEQYF.

The chain employs TRBV15 and TRBJ2-1; tentative D call: TRBD1 (5 bases). The CDR3 is 14 residues long. The germline gives CDR1 LNHNV, CDR2 YYDKDF (reference sequence). V lost 7 bases, J lost 2 bases, and 12 bases lay in between. The CDR3 here is CATKGAAAYNEQFF. The CDR3 DNA sequence: TGTGCCACCAAAGGGGCGGCGGCCTACAATGAGCAGTTCTTC.

The chain is built from TRBV10-3 and TRBJ1-2; TRBD1 aligns across 10 bases. The CDR3 is 14 residues long. Trimming took 7 bases from V and 3 from J; bases not matched to a gene: 5. Germline V gives CDR1 ENHRY, CDR2 SYGVKD. The CDR3 loop is CAITDRGRDYGYTF. CDR3 bases: TGTGCCATCACCGACAGGGGGCGCGACTATGGCTACACCTTC.

This sequence joins TRBV27 and TRBJ2-7; TRBD1 aligns across 7 bases. The CDR3 sequence is 16 residues long. Germline V gene data show CDR1 as MNHEY and CDR2 as SMNVEV (reference sequence). Trimming removed 5 bases from V and 4 bases from J; junction bases left unmatched: 14. The CDR3 DNA sequence: TGTGCCAGCAGTCCCGGCCCTGGACAGGTTCCTTACGAGCAGTACTTC. Translated: CASSPGPGQVPYEQYF.

This chain connects TRBV27 to TRBJ2-2, with 9 bases lining up with TRBD1. The V gene end was trimmed by 7 bases and the J gene end by 5 bases; junction bases not matched to a gene: 11. Germline lookup yields CDR1 MNHEY and CDR2 SMNVEV (reference sequence). This CDR3 region has 16 residues. CDR3 sequence: CASTPLGTGFTGELFF. The CDR3 bases are TGTGCCAGCACCCCCCTTGGGACAGGGTTTACCGGGGAGCTGTTTTTT.

The chain couples TRBV9 to TRBJ2-6; 7 bases are a match to TRBD2. J lost 0 bases, V lost 0 bases, and 3 bases had no gene match. This CDR3 region has 17 residues. Germline loops: CDR1 SGDLS, CDR2 YYNGEE. The CDR3 bases are TGTGCCAGCAGCGTAGGATCGGGGGGCTCTGGGGCCAACGTCCTGACTTTC. This gives the protein CASSVGSGGSGANVLTF.

There are a few counts of this clone. The gene calls are TRBV6-6 and TRBJ2-2; D is perhaps TRBD1 (7 bases). V lost 11 bases to trimming and J lost 0 bases, with 10 bases between them. CDR1 is MNHNY and CDR2 is SVGAGI in the germline V gene (reference sequence). This CDR3 has 13 residues. The CDR3 protein is CAGGTANTGELFF. In nucleotides, the CDR3 is TGTGCCGGGGGGACAGCGAACACCGGGGAGCTGTTTTTT.

The chain recombines TRBV18 with TRBJ1-4; TRBD1 matches 7 bases. The length of the CDR3 is 15 residues. After removal of 3 bases from V and 0 bases from J, the junction contained 1 base not matched to a gene. Germline V gives CDR1 KGHSH, CDR2 LQKENI. In DNA form, the CDR3 reads TGTGCCAGCTCACCGCAGGGGGCAACTAATGAAAAACTGTTTTTT. As protein: CASSPQGATNEKLFF.

This clone has more than one count but fewer than ten. The gene calls are TRBV7-9 and TRBJ1-1; D is perhaps TRBD1 (6 bases). CDR1 SEHNR and CDR2 FQNEAQ come from the germline V gene (reference sequence). The CDR3 extends over 12 amino acids. The V end lost 1 base, the J end lost 7 bases, and 7 bases lay between the germline ends. The CDR3 region is CASSLGGLEAFF. CDR3 in DNA: TGTGCCAGCAGCTTAGGGGGGCTTGAAGCTTTCTTT.

DNA of the CDR3: TGTGCCAGCAGTTACTCAGCTAGCCCCTCCTACGAGCAGTACTTC. This translates into CASSYSASPSYEQYF. This sequence joins TRBV6-5 and TRBJ2-7; TRBD2 is a possible D gene (5 bases). This CDR3 is 15 amino acids long. Germline assignment: CDR1 MNHEY and CDR2 SVGAGI. V lost 0 bases and J lost 0, with 9 bases in between.

The rearrangement uses TRBV19 and TRBJ2-1; D gene uncertain. The CDR3 has 12 amino acids. Trimming removed 3 bases at V and 7 bases at J, with 7 bases between. Germline loops: CDR1 LNHDA, CDR2 SQIVND (reference sequence). As DNA, the CDR3 is TGTGCCAGTAGTATGCCCGGGAATGAGCAGTTCTTC. Its translation: CASSMPGNEQFF.

The CDR3 DNA follows: TGTGCCTGGAGTGTAGCGGTATCTGGGGCCAACGTCCTGACTTTC. Protein: CAWSVAVSGANVLTF. This chain uses TRBV30 with TRBJ2-6, with D tentatively TRBD2 (5 bases). V gave up 0 bases and J gave up 1 base, with 7 bases separating them. Looked up from germline, CDR1 is GTSNPN and CDR2 is SVGIG (reference sequence). This CDR3 has 15 amino acids. The variable domain in full, completed from reference TRBV30 and TRBJ2-6, reads SQTIHQWPATLVQPVGSPLSLECTVEGTSNPNLYWYRQAAGRGLQLLFYSVGIGQISSEVPQNLSASRPQDRQFILSSKKLLLSDSGFYLCAWSVAVSGANVLTFGAGSRLTVL.